This TCR beta chain was obtained from a study of human T cells and chemical hapten exposure listed by TCRdb under 2021. For the wider study: For sensitization, 2% DPC in acetone was applied to a 2 cm by 2 cm area of upper inner arm skin. Patients additionally received weekly therapeutic DPC doses to the scalp throughout the roughly 25-week study period. About 30 alopecia patients provided blood for TCR sequencing at one to four time points (pre-sensitization, 2, 6 and 24 weeks). Patch tests used Finn chambers with 0.01% DPC on the upper back, scored after 6 days by International Contact Dermatitis Research Group standards. Alopecia areata with under or over 50% scalp involvement, alopecia totalis and alopecia universalis were represented in the patient cohort, which was mostly female. Blood was sampled from patients pre-sensitization (week 0) and at 2, 6 and about 24 weeks after DPC sensitization. This study followed changes in the peripheral blood TCR repertoire in vivo during primary and secondary sensitization of alopecia patients to the hapten diphenylcyclopropenone (DPC). The libraries were sequenced as a pool, and the TCR yield per sample differed mostly because of small variations in library volumes within the pool.

Regarding this clonotype: This clone's antigen is unknown. One base away there is no much larger clone; base qualities are not given.

The sample's time point, from its label and the paper: pre-sensitization, week 0. The treatment or condition tag for this specimen amounts to: therapeutic diphenylcyclopropenone sensitization with weekly scalp DPC. At every patch-test visit, the blood draw took place before the patch test was put on. Eligible patients were aged 18 to 70, diagnosed with alopecia, deemed suitable for DPC therapy, and excluded if pregnant. Total RNA was extracted from unfractionated whole blood that had been collected in Tempus Blood RNA tubes. On the study overall, not on this receptor specifically: Because all patients had alopecia, a presumed autoimmune disease, the immune response of the patients might differ from that of healthy individuals. Significantly more large CDR3 similarity clusters were formed by expanded TCRs than by pre-sensitization or healthy control sets, consistent with antigen-driven responses. DPC sensitization did not change the number of TCRs with a frequency above 1 in 1000, and there was no evidence of changes in global repertoire structure. Patch test score was positively correlated with the number of PT1 expanded TCRs, with significance at thresholds 8, 16 and 32 but not at 4. After repeated subsampling, the strength of the expansion versus patch-test correlation and the threshold at which it became significant changed.

Preparation of the library involved RACE. The reads were generated on a NextSeq 500. During library preparation, unique molecular identifiers were attached to individual cDNA molecules so that TCRs could be counted quantitatively and reproducibly. For every blood RNA sample, sequencing covered both the TCR alpha and TCR beta chains. The paper's data handling went like this. The median number of TCRs per sample was roughly 94,000, ranging from roughly 20,000 to 690,600. The Decombinator software suite was used to annotate the V, J and CDR3 of the TCR reads. For PS versus PT1 abundance plots, all samples were subsampled to the same number of TCRs (28,000). Expanded TCRs were defined as absent before sensitization and observed at least eight times at the 2-week time point. TCRdb reran the public reads through fastp at Q25 and MiXCR, keeping productive beta chains. Every distinct CDR3 protein forms one entry, paired with its most common genes and DNA. None of the V and J calls come from the authors' own analysis; TCRdb made them. For this sample the table gives some 74,000 distinct CDR3 sequences, of which about 15% were detected only once. The top ten hold approximately 4.5% of the sample.

V was cut back by 5 bases and J by 0 bases, leaving a gap of 11 bases between them. The germline V gene supplies CDR1 MNHNS and CDR2 SASEGT. Inclusive of the bounding cysteine and phenylalanine, the CDR3 is 15 residues long. Only CDR3 DNA remains: 45 bases, in frame from the first base. This specimen consisted of whole blood, obtained in connection with sensitization to the hapten diphenylcyclopropenone (DPC). This sequence uses TRBV6-1 and TRBJ1-3; a tentative D call is TRBD1 (6 bases match). This TCR was sampled from a woman aged 45-59 years with alopecia areata. Some clones in this sample may be carry-over from other donors' samples. The CDR3 amino acid sequence is: CASSRTEGSGNTIYF. The nucleotide sequence is TGTGCCAGCAGTCGGACAGAAGGCTCTGGAAACACCATATATTTT.